The source of this T cell receptor (beta chain) is a study of CD8 T cells in ankylosing spondylitis. General study results and limits: Within ankylosing spondylitis blood, a TCR beta motif made up of several highly homologous variants appeared to be characteristic. The study looked at matched synovial fluid samples from ankylosing spondylitis patients. Disease-linked clones were reported to be significantly enriched there.

V lost 5 bases, J lost 4 bases, and 10 bases stayed unmatched. CDR1 MNHNS and CDR2 SASEGT come from the germline V gene. This CDR3 is 15 amino acids long. This clonotype came up many times. Its antigen is currently unknown. Libraries for TCR beta were made by quantitative 5'-RACE with molecular barcodes. Each CDR3 protein gets one entry after TCRdb re-called the 5' RACE reads with MiXCR. The table has tens of thousands of distinct CDR3 sequences, approximately 6% seen once; the top ten hold just under 5%. The source material was synovial fluid, either unsorted or a sorted T cell fraction (not recorded which). This chain connects TRBV6-1 to TRBJ1-1, with 7 bases aligning to TRBD1. The TCR was taken from a male donor with ankylosing spondylitis. The CDR3 region is CASSPPGGGPTEAFF. CDR3 coding DNA: TGTGCCAGCAGTCCCCCGGGAGGGGGCCCCACTGAAGCTTTCTTT.